This T cell receptor (beta chain) was obtained from a study of graft-versus-host responses after intestinal transplantation. Notes on the study in general: Present in recipient marrow, GvH clones included some that appeared first in ileum or blood.

Germline lookup yields CDR1 SGHNT and CDR2 YYREEE (reference sequence). Trimming pared 0 bases from V and 0 bases from J, leaving 7 bases between. This CDR3 is built from 15 residues. This clone was seen a few times. The antigen remains undetermined. Clones were sequenced by immunoSEQ multiplex PCR, and TCRdb holds only the in-frame ones, with some missing. The sample lists 95,000 or so clones, 90% occurring once. The gene calls are TRBV5-4 and TRBJ1-5, with D tentatively TRBD1 (5 bases). This sequence was found in a human patient who received an intestinal transplant, so some T cells may come from the graft donor. This specimen was PBMCs, taken around 68 weeks after intestinal transplant. Here the CDR3 reads CASSLEGYSNQPQHF. In nucleotides, the CDR3 is TGTGCCAGCAGCTTGGAGGGGTATAGCAATCAGCCCCAGCATTTT.